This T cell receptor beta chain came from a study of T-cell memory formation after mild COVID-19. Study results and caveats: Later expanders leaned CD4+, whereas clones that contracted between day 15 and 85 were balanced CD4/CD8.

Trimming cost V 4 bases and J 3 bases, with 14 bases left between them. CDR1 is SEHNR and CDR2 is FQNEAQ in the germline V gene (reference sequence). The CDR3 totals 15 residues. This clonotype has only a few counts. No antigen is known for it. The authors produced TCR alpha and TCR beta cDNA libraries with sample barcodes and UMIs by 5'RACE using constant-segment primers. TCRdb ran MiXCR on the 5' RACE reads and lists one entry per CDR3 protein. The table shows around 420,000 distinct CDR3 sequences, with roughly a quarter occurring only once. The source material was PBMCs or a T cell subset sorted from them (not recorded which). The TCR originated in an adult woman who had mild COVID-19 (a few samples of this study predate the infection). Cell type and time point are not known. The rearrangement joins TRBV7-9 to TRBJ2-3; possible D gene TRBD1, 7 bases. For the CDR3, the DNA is TGTGCCAGCAGCTCGACACAGGGGAGGACAGATACGCAGTATTTT. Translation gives CASSSTQGRTDTQYF.